Listed below are T cell receptor beta chains from one sample, sequenced in a study of human T cells and chemical hapten exposure. TCRdb processed the RACE reads anew with MiXCR; each CDR3 protein has one entry. The table records under 450,000 distinct CDR3 sequences, about 6.9% of them present only once. Here the sequenced sample was whole blood, taken in connection with sensitization to the hapten diphenylcyclopropenone (DPC). Receptors originate from a woman between 18 and 29 years old with alopecia areata. Some clones in this sample may be carry-over from other donors' samples. Each CDR3 is given with its conserved first and last residue. A D gene is named only where the DNA matches it firmly. Rows give clone size only sometimes, using once, few, many, or a class for an expanded clone.

CDR3 length: 15; D gene: -; J gene: TRBJ2-7; V gene: TRBV6-1; clone size: -; CDR3 DNA: TGTGCCAGCAGTGAAGGTACTAGCTCTATTTACGAGCAGTACTTC; CDR3 protein: CASSEGTSSIYEQYF
CDR3 length: 13; D gene: TRBD1; J gene: TRBJ1-2; V gene: TRBV7-2; clone size: -; CDR3 DNA: TGTGCCAGCAGCCCTAACAGGGGGAATGGCTACACCTTC; CDR3 protein: CASSPNRGNGYTF
CDR3 length: 15; D gene: -; J gene: TRBJ2-5; V gene: TRBV20-1; clone size: many; CDR3 DNA: TGCAGTTTGGTCCTCCAGACAGTCACTAGAGAGACCCAGTACTTC; CDR3 protein: CSLVLQTVTRETQYF
CDR3 length: 16; D gene: TRBD1; J gene: TRBJ1-3; V gene: TRBV4-1; clone size: many; CDR3 DNA: TGCGCCAGCAGCCAAGATAGGACAGGGTTTGGAAACACCATATATTTT; CDR3 protein: CASSQDRTGFGNTIYF
CDR3 length: 15; D gene: -; J gene: TRBJ1-2; V gene: TRBV12-3/TRBV12-4; clone size: many; CDR3 DNA: TGTGCCAGCAGGCCATGGGGCCAACCTAACTATGGCTACACCTTC; CDR3 protein: CASRPWGQPNYGYTF
CDR3 length: 14; D gene: -; J gene: TRBJ2-3; V gene: TRBV6-5; clone size: -; CDR3 DNA: TGTGCCAGCAGTTACTCGGCAGACACAGATACGCAGTATTTT; CDR3 protein: CASSYSADTDTQYF
CDR3 length: 16; D gene: TRBD1; J gene: TRBJ2-1; V gene: TRBV7-2; clone size: few; CDR3 DNA: TGTGCCAGCAGCTTAAGACAGGGGGCGCTTCGGAATGAGCAGTTCTTC; CDR3 protein: CASSLRQGALRNEQFF
CDR3 length: 16; D gene: -; J gene: TRBJ1-1; V gene: TRBV6-1; clone size: many; CDR3 DNA: TGTGCCAGCAGTGAAGGTTTAATGTTGAGGAACACTGAAGCTTTCTTT; CDR3 protein: CASSEGLMLRNTEAFF
CDR3 length: 16; D gene: TRBD2; J gene: TRBJ2-3; V gene: TRBV7-2; clone size: many; CDR3 DNA: TGTGCCAGCACCCCCGGGGGGGGGGTAATTGCAGATACGCAGTATTTT; CDR3 protein: CASTPGGGVIADTQYF
CDR3 length: 15; D gene: TRBD1; J gene: TRBJ2-2; V gene: TRBV7-2; clone size: many; CDR3 DNA: TGTGCCAGCAGCACCCGACAGGGCGGGACCGGGGAGCTGTTTTTT; CDR3 protein: CASSTRQGGTGELFF
CDR3 length: 18; D gene: TRBD1; J gene: TRBJ2-2; V gene: TRBV12-3/TRBV12-4; clone size: -; CDR3 DNA: TGTGCCAGCACCGTAGTCGGCAAGGGGACAGGGGCCGCCGGGGAGCTGTTTTTT; CDR3 protein: CASTVVGKGTGAAGELFF
CDR3 length: 13; D gene: -; J gene: TRBJ2-7; V gene: TRBV20-1; clone size: -; CDR3 DNA: TGCAGTGCCCCTCGGCCAGGTGGATGCGAGCAGTACTTC; CDR3 protein: CSAPRPGGCEQYF
CDR3 length: 14; D gene: -; J gene: TRBJ1-1; V gene: TRBV12-3/TRBV12-4; clone size: many; CDR3 DNA: TGTGCCAGCAGTTTCGGACCGGTGAACACTGAAGCTTTCTTT; CDR3 protein: CASSFGPVNTEAFF
CDR3 length: 16; D gene: -; J gene: TRBJ2-1; V gene: TRBV5-5; clone size: -; CDR3 DNA: TGTGCCACCAGCTTGGGGGGTTCGGGTGTCTACAATGAGCAGTTCTTC; CDR3 protein: CATSLGGSGVYNEQFF
CDR3 length: 16; D gene: -; J gene: TRBJ1-5; V gene: TRBV4-1; clone size: -; CDR3 DNA: TGCGCCAGCAGCGACATCACAGGGCGGAGTAATCAGCCCCAGCATTTT; CDR3 protein: CASSDITGRSNQPQHF
CDR3 length: 13; D gene: TRBD2; J gene: TRBJ2-3; V gene: TRBV6-4; clone size: -; CDR3 DNA: TGTGCCAGCAGTGGACTAGCGGGGAGTACGCAGTATTTT; CDR3 protein: CASSGLAGSTQYF
CDR3 length: 19; D gene: TRBD1; J gene: TRBJ1-1; V gene: TRBV12-3/TRBV12-4; clone size: many; CDR3 DNA: TGTGCCAGCAGTTTCTCCTCTTGGGGACAGGGACTAAAGAACACTGAAGCTTTCTTT; CDR3 protein: CASSFSSWGQGLKNTEAFF
CDR3 length: 15; D gene: -; J gene: TRBJ1-5; V gene: TRBV12-3/TRBV12-4; clone size: -; CDR3 DNA: TGTGCCAGCTCCGCACCGGAGTATAGCAATCAGCCCCAGCATTTT; CDR3 protein: CASSAPEYSNQPQHF